A single sample is the source of the 19 T cell receptor beta chains below, sequenced in a study of identical twins. From the 5' RACE reads, TCRdb called clonotypes with MiXCR, one entry per CDR3 protein. This table has roughly 1,500,000 distinct CDR3 sequences, about 31% appearing once. Sequencing used cord blood. These TCRs come from a newborn girl in good health.

The chain employs TRBV6-6 and TRBJ1-1; TRBD1 matches 8 bases. CDR3 length equals 16 residues. Trimming removed 0 bases from V and 1 base from J; junction bases left unmatched: 4. CDR1 MNHNY and CDR2 SVGAGI come from the germline V gene (reference sequence). CDR3 DNA sequence: TGTGCCAGCAGTTACTCCCCAGGGGGCCGGAACACTGAAGCTTTCTTT. It encodes CASSYSPGGRNTEAFF.

This clonotype was observed at least ten times. V is TRBV12-3 or TRBV12-4 and J is TRBJ2-4; 7 bases map to TRBD2. V was pared by 2 bases and J by 3 bases, with 1 base of the junction left unmatched. This CDR3 has 14 residues. This CDR3 reads CASSLPGGKNIQYF. In DNA form, the CDR3 reads TGTGCCAGCAGTTTACCGGGAGGCAAAAACATTCAGTACTTC.

This clonotype has ten or more counts. CDR3 DNA: TGCAGCGTTGAAGGGGTTTTGAACACTGAAGCTTTCTTT. Translated, it gives CSVEGVLNTEAFF. The chain has TRBV29-1 and TRBJ1-1; D not resolved. Per germline, CDR1 SQVTM and CDR2 ANQGSEA. V gave up 1 base and J gave up 0 bases, with 6 bases separating them. This CDR3 is 13 amino acids long.

The gene calls are TRBV6-6 and TRBJ2-2; D ambiguous. The CDR3 has 16 residues. The V gene lost 3 bases and the J gene lost 5 bases, with 16 bases spanning the gap. Germline-derived CDR1 and CDR2 are MNHNY and SVGAGI (reference sequence). The CDR3 DNA reads as TGTGCCAGCAGTTATTCGCCTATCCTTATGACCGGGGAGCTGTTTTTT. This sequence encodes CASSYSPILMTGELFF.

This rearrangement joins TRBV20-1 to TRBJ1-2; D gene ambiguous. CDR3 size: 10 residues. In germline, CDR1 is DFQATT, CDR2 SNEGSKA (reference sequence). Trimming shortened V by 4 bases and J by 5 bases, and 5 bases separated the two germline ends. The CDR3 DNA sequence: TGCAGTGCTAACCTTTATGGCTACACCTTC. It codes for CSANLYGYTF.

Only a few counts were recorded for this clonotype. The chain employs TRBV5-6 and TRBJ1-6; tentative D call: TRBD1 (6 bases). This CDR3 is 15 amino acids long. V lost 3 bases and J lost 4, with 11 bases in between. Germline values: CDR1 SGHDT, CDR2 YYEEEE. The chain's CDR3 is CASSSQGKYNSPLHF. CDR3 nucleotides: TGTGCCAGCAGCTCTCAGGGGAAGTATAATTCACCCCTCCACTTT.

This clonotype was seen ten or more times. The V and J genes are TRBV5-1 and TRBJ1-2; D is possibly TRBD1 (5 bases). The V end was cut by 7 bases, the J end by 4 bases, with 11 bases between. This CDR3 has 12 amino acids. Looked up from germline, CDR1 is SGHRS and CDR2 is YFSETQ. The CDR3 region is CASGSGSYGYTF. The CDR3, as DNA: TGCGCCAGCGGTTCAGGGTCCTATGGCTACACCTTC.

The rearrangement links TRBV6-1 to TRBJ1-6; weak D call: TRBD1 (5 bases). V shed 6 bases and J shed 11 bases, with 14 bases lying between them. The CDR3 has 13 residues. Germline V gene lookup returns CDR1 MNHNS and CDR2 SASEGT. The CDR3 nucleotides are TGTGCCAGCAGCAAGGGGCGGTTCCCACCCCTCCACTTT. Residues: CASSKGRFPPLHF.

The chain joins TRBV20-1 to TRBJ1-1, with D perhaps matching TRBD1 (5 bases). From germline, CDR1 is DFQATT and CDR2 SNEGSKA (reference sequence). The CDR3 runs to 14 residues. Between the trimmed V and J ends, which lost 1 base and 5 bases, there was a span of 14 bases. CDR3 loop: CSARGVQGRTEAFF. The CDR3 nucleotides read TGCAGTGCTAGAGGAGTCCAGGGTAGGACTGAAGCTTTCTTT.

With respect to this clonotype: The junction shows a germline mismatch at one end, possibly a read error. This chain connects TRBV5-1 to TRBJ1-4, with D possibly TRBD1 on 5 matching bases. Germline CDR1 is SGHRS and CDR2 is YFSETQ. The CDR3 extends over 15 amino acids. The CDR3 DNA follows: TGTGCCAGCAGTCGAGAAGGGGCAACTAATGAAAAACTGTTTTTT. It codes for CASSREGATNEKLFF.

The V call is TRBV20-1, the J call TRBJ2-4; no firm D call. The CDR3 length is 14 residues. CDR1 DFQATT and CDR2 SNEGSKA come from the germline V gene (reference sequence). V shed 5 bases and J shed 0 bases, with 11 bases lying between them. CDR3 protein: CSAPRRLAKNIQYF. The CDR3 coding sequence is TGCAGTGCTCCCAGACGGCTAGCCAAAAACATTCAGTACTTC.

The chain links TRBV5-1 to TRBJ2-3; 11 nucleotides align to TRBD2. The CDR3 loop spans 17 amino acids. Germline CDR1 and CDR2: SGHRS and YFSETQ. V gave up 1 base and J gave up 0 bases; unmatched junction bases: 4. CDR3 nucleotides: TGCGCCAGCAGCTTGTTTACTAGCGGGGGTAGCACAGATACGCAGTATTTT. Protein sequence: CASSLFTSGGSTDTQYF.

This clonotype was seen only a few times. J is TRBJ1-1 and V is TRBV4-1; TRBD1 is a possible D gene (6 bases). V lost 0 bases to trimming and J lost 10 bases, with 12 bases between them. This CDR3 spans 13 amino acids. CDR1 is MGHRA and CDR2 is YSYEKL in the germline V gene. The CDR3 DNA reads as TGCGCCAGCAGCCAAGATGGGGGGGGCCCAGCTTTCTTT. Residues: CASSQDGGGPAFF.

V is TRBV20-1 and J is TRBJ2-2, with 7 bases lining up with TRBD2. V dropped 0 bases and J dropped 5; count of bases not matched to a gene: 12. Germline CDR1 reads DFQATT; CDR2 reads SNEGSKA (reference sequence). The CDR3 contains 17 residues. The CDR3 coding sequence is TGCAGTGCTAGAGAGGGGCGGGGGAGTCTAGTAACCGGGGAGCTGTTTTTT. This codes for CSAREGRGSLVTGELFF.

This clonotype was counted a few times. This chain uses TRBV9 with TRBJ2-1; possibly TRBD2 for D (6 bases). The germline V gene encodes CDR1 SGDLS and CDR2 YYNGEE. V gave up 0 bases and J gave up 0 bases, with 16 bases separating them. There are 18 residues in the CDR3. The CDR3 coding sequence is TGTGCCAGCAGCGTAGGGATAGCTTGGCGGGACTCCTACAATGAGCAGTTCTTC. Protein: CASSVGIAWRDSYNEQFF.

This chain links TRBV14 with TRBJ2-1, with D hard to call. The last part of the DNA fits TRBJ2-7 better; the J call may be wrong. The CDR3 spans 13 residues. Per germline, CDR1 SGHDN and CDR2 FVKESK. The CDR3 here is CASSRRPGNEQYF. The CDR3 bases are TGTGCCAGCAGCCGACGTCCTGGAAATGAGCAGTACTTC.

This clonotype turned up a few times. The chain combines TRBV6-5 with TRBJ2-2; 7 nucleotides line up with TRBD1. This CDR3 is built from 14 residues. Germline V gene sequence: CDR1 MNHEY, CDR2 SVGAGI. J gave up 7 bases and V 5 bases, and 7 bases lay outside the gene matches. CDR3 coding DNA: TGTGCCAGCAGTAGAGGGGGCTCGGGCGGGGAGCTGTTTTTT. It specifies CASSRGGSGGELFF.

This clonotype was picked up a small number of times. The J gene is TRBJ1-2, the V gene TRBV2, with unresolved D. The germline V gene has CDR1 SNHLY and CDR2 FYNNEI. Deletions cut 0 bases from V and 4 bases from J, with 9 bases between. The CDR3 has 14 amino acids. For the CDR3, the DNA is TGTGCCAGCAGTGAAGCGCCGGGGTTCTATGGCTACACCTTC. Protein product: CASSEAPGFYGYTF.

This clonotype was observed many times. The gene calls are TRBV3-1 and TRBJ2-1; the D gene is possibly TRBD2 (5 bases). This CDR3 spans 14 amino acids. With 1 base removed from V and 7 bases from J, the gap between germline ends came to 11 bases. Germline CDR1 is LGHDT and CDR2 is YNNKEL (reference sequence). The CDR3 here is CASSQGLARNEQFF. Here the CDR3 DNA reads TGTGCCAGCAGCCAAGGGCTAGCTAGGAATGAGCAGTTCTTC.